The subject of this entry is one TCR beta chain. In the naive CD8 group, cells lacked CD45RO and were positively selected for CCR7, so terminally differentiated effector memory CD45RA+ cells were left out. Assay used: immunoSEQ multiplex PCR; TCRdb lists only in-frame clones, some missing. The sample lists about 700,000 clones; 92% were seen once. These data come from a study of shared clonotypes between healthy human individuals. Germline values: CDR1 MNHEY, CDR2 SMNVEV (reference sequence). Between the trimmed V and J ends, which lost 3 bases and 2 bases, there was a span of 9 bases. The CDR3 covers 14 residues.

V gene TRBV27 combines with J gene TRBJ2-3; weak D call: TRBD2 (7 bases). The TCR comes from a man younger than 45 in good health. The source material was naive CD8+ T cells sorted from blood. CDR3 nucleotides: TGTGCCAGCAGTTTGGGGGGGGCCACAGATACGCAGTATTTT. It specifies CASSLGGATDTQYF.